The source of this TCR beta chain is a study of patients and donors after allogeneic stem cell transplantation. TCRdb re-called the RT-PCR reads with MiXCR, one entry per CDR3 protein. The repertoire holds roughly 140,000 distinct CDR3 sequences, with about 36% as singletons. V was pared by 4 bases and J by 1 base, with 13 bases between. This CDR3 has 15 residues. The germline gives CDR1 SGHVS, CDR2 FQNEAQ. This receptor was identified in a human donor who was either an allogeneic HSCT recipient or a stem cell or donor lymphocyte infusion donor (not recorded which). It is not recorded whose cells these are; they may come from a transplant donor. V gene TRBV7-8 combines with J gene TRBJ2-5; D ambiguous. The sequenced material came from blood, either unsorted or a sorted T cell fraction (not recorded which). This chain's CDR3 is CASSSLDEAQETQYF. The CDR3 nucleotides read TGTGCCAGCAGCTCCCTCGATGAGGCCCAAGAGACCCAGTACTTC.